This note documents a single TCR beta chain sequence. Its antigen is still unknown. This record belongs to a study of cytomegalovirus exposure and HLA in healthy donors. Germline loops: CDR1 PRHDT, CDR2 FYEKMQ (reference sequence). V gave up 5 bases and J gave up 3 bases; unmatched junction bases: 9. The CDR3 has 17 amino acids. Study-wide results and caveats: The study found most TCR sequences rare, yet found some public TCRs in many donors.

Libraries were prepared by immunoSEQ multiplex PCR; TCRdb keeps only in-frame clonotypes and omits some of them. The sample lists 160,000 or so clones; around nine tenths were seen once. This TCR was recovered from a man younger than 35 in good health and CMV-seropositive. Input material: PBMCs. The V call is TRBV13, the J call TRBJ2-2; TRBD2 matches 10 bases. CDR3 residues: CASSNSGGVSDTGELFF. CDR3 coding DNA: TGTGCCAGCAGCAACAGCGGGGGGGTGTCGGACACCGGGGAGCTGTTTTTT.